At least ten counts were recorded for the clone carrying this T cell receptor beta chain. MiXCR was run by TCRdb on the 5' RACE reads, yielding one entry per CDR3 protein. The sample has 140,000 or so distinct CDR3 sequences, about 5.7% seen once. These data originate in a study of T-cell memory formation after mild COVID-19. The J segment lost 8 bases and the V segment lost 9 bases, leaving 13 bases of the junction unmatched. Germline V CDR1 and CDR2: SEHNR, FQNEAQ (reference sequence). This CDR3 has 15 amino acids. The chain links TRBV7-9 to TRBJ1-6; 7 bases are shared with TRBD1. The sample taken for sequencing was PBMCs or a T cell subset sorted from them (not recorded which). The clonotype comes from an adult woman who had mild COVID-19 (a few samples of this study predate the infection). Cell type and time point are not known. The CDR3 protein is CASNIRDSSYSPLHF. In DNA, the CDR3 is TGTGCCAGTAACATCCGGGACAGTAGTTATTCACCCCTCCACTTT.